This is a list of T cell receptor beta chains from one sample in a study of liver allograft versus peripheral blood T cells. TCRdb ran MiXCR on the reads and lists one entry per CDR3 protein. This table has roughly 3,900 distinct CDR3 sequences, 20% to 25% appearing once. Receptor source: a human patient who had a liver transplant. Some T cells may have come from the graft donor. The CDR3 runs from the conserved cysteine through the conserved F or W. D genes are given only for firm matches. Size tells how often a clone was seen (once, few, many) or the class of an expanded clone, and some rows leave it out.

CASSPGGGAHSYGYTF	TGTGCCAGCAGTCCGGGAGGGGGGGCGCACAGCTATGGCTACACCTTC	TRBV28	TRBJ1-2	medium-sized	.
CAISVTLMASEQYF	TGTGCCATCAGTGTGACCCTGATGGCCAGCGAGCAGTACTTC	TRBV10-3	TRBJ2-7	medium-sized	.
CASSPQGDYGYTF	TGTGCCAGCAGCCCGCAAGGGGATTATGGCTACACCTTC	TRBV9	TRBJ1-2	medium-sized	.
CSANRGTFYGYTF	TGCAGTGCAAACAGGGGAACATTCTATGGCTACACCTTC	TRBV20-1	TRBJ1-2	large	TRBD1
CSASRDRVQETQYF	TGCAGTGCTAGTCGTGACAGGGTACAAGAGACCCAGTACTTC	TRBV20-1	TRBJ2-5	few	TRBD1
CAWTQMGRGHEQYF	TGTGCCTGGACCCAAATGGGGAGGGGCCACGAGCAGTACTTC	TRBV30	TRBJ2-7	many	TRBD2
CASKAEDGSYNEQFF	TGTGCCAGTAAAGCGGAGGATGGCTCCTACAATGAGCAGTTCTTC	TRBV19	TRBJ2-1	medium-sized	.
CASSPRQPWEEQYF	TGTGCCAGCAGTCCTAGACAGCCCTGGGAGGAGCAGTACTTC	TRBV28	TRBJ2-7	medium-sized	.
CASPTGIYGYTF	TGTGCCAGCCCGACAGGGATCTATGGCTACACCTTC	TRBV12-3/TRBV12-4	TRBJ1-2	.	TRBD1
CATSREAELAYEQYF	TGTGCCACCAGCAGAGAAGCCGAACTAGCCTACGAGCAGTACTTC	TRBV15	TRBJ2-7	medium-sized	.
CASSLQGAYEKLFF	TGTGCCAGCAGCTTACAGGGGGCCTATGAAAAACTGTTTTTT	TRBV7-9	TRBJ1-4	.	TRBD1
CASSFRDRVNSPLHF	TGTGCCAGCAGCTTCCGGGACAGGGTAAATTCACCCCTCCACTTT	TRBV7-2	TRBJ1-6	medium-sized	TRBD1
CASSPGGGSSYNEQFF	TGCGCCAGCAGCCCCGGTGGCGGGAGCTCCTACAATGAGCAGTTCTTC	TRBV5-1	TRBJ2-1	few	TRBD2
CASSLVETQYF	TGTGCCAGCAGTCTTGTTGAGACCCAGTACTTC	TRBV2	TRBJ2-5	few	.
CASSFLDRGTEAFF	TGTGCCAGCAGCTTCTTGGACAGGGGGACTGAAGCTTTCTTT	TRBV5-6	TRBJ1-1	medium-sized	TRBD1
CSVRQGAGYEQYF	TGCAGCGTCCGACAGGGGGCAGGCTACGAGCAGTACTTC	TRBV29-1	TRBJ2-7	large	TRBD1
CASIRLGRNTEAFF	TGTGCCAGTATCCGCCTTGGGAGGAACACTGAAGCTTTCTTT	TRBV19	TRBJ1-1	medium-sized	.
CASSVTGLYGYTF	TGTGCCAGCAGTGTAACAGGACTCTATGGCTACACCTTC	TRBV6-1	TRBJ1-2	medium-sized	.
CSARVGTGELFF	TGCAGTGCTAGAGTCGGGACCGGGGAGCTGTTTTTT	TRBV20-1	TRBJ2-2	medium-sized	.
CASSKAGGTGELFF	TGTGCCAGCAGTAAAGCAGGGGGGACCGGGGAGCTGTTTTTT	TRBV12-3/TRBV12-4	TRBJ2-2	medium-sized	.
CASSPLMLTEAFF	TGTGCCAGCAGCCCCCTAATGCTAACTGAAGCTTTCTTT	TRBV14	TRBJ1-1	medium-sized	.
CASSKGDFGGEETQYF	TGTGCCAGCAGCAAAGGAGACTTTGGGGGGGAAGAGACCCAGTACTTC	TRBV7-9	TRBJ2-5	.	TRBD2
CSARGFNLDDQPQHF	TGCAGTGCTAGAGGGTTCAACCTAGACGATCAGCCCCAGCATTTT	TRBV20-1	TRBJ1-5	medium-sized	.
CASSGGTYLGTDTQYF	TGTGCCAGCAGCGGCGGGACTTACCTAGGCACAGATACGCAGTATTTT	TRBV5-4	TRBJ2-3	many	.
CAWRIGLEQFF	TGTGCCTGGAGGATAGGCCTTGAGCAGTTCTTC	TRBV30	TRBJ2-1	medium-sized	.
CASRMEFPAGVRTGELFF	TGTGCCAGCAGAATGGAGTTCCCAGCGGGGGTTCGGACCGGGGAGCTGTTTTTT	TRBV27	TRBJ2-2	medium-sized	TRBD2
CASKRGTVRATGELFF	TGCGCCAGCAAACGGGGGACGGTCAGGGCGACCGGGGAGCTGTTTTTT	TRBV10-2	TRBJ2-2	.	.
CATSEGQGGGSQPQHF	TGTGCCACCAGCGAAGGCCAAGGGGGGGGGAGTCAGCCCCAGCATTTT	TRBV15	TRBJ1-5	.	.
CASSPGRNEKLFF	TGTGCCAGCTCACCAGGGAGGAATGAAAAACTGTTTTTT	TRBV18	TRBJ1-4	large	.
CAWSPHPRVSQPQHF	TGTGCCTGGAGTCCTCATCCGAGGGTATCCCAGCCCCAGCATTTT	TRBV30	TRBJ1-5	medium-sized	.
CASSGPGGLNYGYTF	TGTGCCAGCAGCGGCCCAGGGGGCCTAAACTATGGCTACACCTTC	TRBV7-3	TRBJ1-2	few	TRBD1
CASSLGSGGRTDTQYF	TGTGCCAGCAGCTTAGGGTCAGGGGGTCGCACAGATACGCAGTATTTT	TRBV7-9	TRBJ2-3	few	TRBD1
CASSTGDSTNEKLFF	TGCGCCAGTTCAACAGGGGACTCAACTAATGAAAAACTGTTTTTT	TRBV10-2	TRBJ1-4	medium-sized	TRBD1
CASSPRQGLRNTIYF	TGTGCCAGCAGCCCCCGACAGGGGTTAAGAAACACCATATATTTT	TRBV7-2	TRBJ1-3	medium-sized	TRBD1
CSAYDRGTYEQYF	TGCAGTGCTTACGACAGGGGGACCTACGAGCAGTACTTC	TRBV20-1	TRBJ2-7	.	TRBD1
CASSTRQGMVYGYTF	TGTGCCAGTAGTACCCGACAGGGGATGGTCTATGGCTACACCTTC	TRBV19	TRBJ1-2	.	TRBD1
CAWSRTAYYEQYF	TGTGCCTGGAGCAGGACAGCCTACTACGAGCAGTACTTC	TRBV30	TRBJ2-7	few	.
CASSHSGRVYNEQFF	TGTGCCAGCAGTCATAGCGGGAGGGTCTACAATGAGCAGTTCTTC	TRBV6-2/TRBV6-3	TRBJ2-1	medium-sized	TRBD2
CASREGPYGYTF	TGTGCCAGCAGGGAGGGACCGTATGGCTACACCTTC	TRBV6-1	TRBJ1-2	medium-sized	.
CASSLLGRLFF	TGTGCCAGCAGCCTTCTAGGGAGACTGTTTTTT	TRBV16	TRBJ2-2	few	.
CSARTTGKEANEKLFF	TGCAGTGCTAGGACGACAGGGAAGGAGGCTAATGAAAAACTGTTTTTT	TRBV20-1	TRBJ1-4	medium-sized	TRBD1
CASRRSGGAREQFF	TGTGCCAGCAGGCGTAGCGGGGGGGCGAGAGAGCAGTTCTTC	TRBV6-2/TRBV6-3	TRBJ2-1	medium-sized	TRBD2
CSAPGTSGSPQYF	TGCAGTGCGCCCGGGACTAGCGGATCTCCGCAGTACTTC	TRBV20-1	TRBJ2-7	medium-sized	TRBD2
CASSLMTGVSEQFF	TGTGCCAGCAGCTTAATGACAGGGGTGAGTGAGCAGTTCTTC	TRBV7-2	TRBJ2-1	medium-sized	TRBD1
CATSRDRVRVYEQYF	TGTGCCACCAGCAGAGATCGTGTCCGGGTCTACGAGCAGTACTTC	TRBV15	TRBJ2-7	medium-sized	.
CASSPPTTDTQYF	TGTGCCAGCTCACCACCGACCACAGATACGCAGTATTTT	TRBV18	TRBJ2-3	medium-sized	.
CASREWNRGEHEQFF	TGTGCCAGCAGGGAATGGAACAGGGGAGAACATGAGCAGTTCTTC	TRBV27	TRBJ2-1	medium-sized	TRBD1
CSVEPPGGNIQYF	TGCAGCGTTGAACCCCCAGGGGGAAACATTCAGTACTTC	TRBV29-1	TRBJ2-4	medium-sized	TRBD1
CASAEGGANVLTF	TGTGCCAGCGCAGAAGGTGGGGCCAACGTCCTGACTTTC	TRBV7-2	TRBJ2-6	medium-sized	.
CASSPRDIYGYTF	TGTGCCAGCAGCCCCAGGGATATCTATGGCTACACCTTC	TRBV7-9	TRBJ1-2	few	.
CASSGRLAGKIYNEQFF	TGTGCCAGCAGTGGCAGGCTAGCGGGGAAAATATACAATGAGCAGTTCTTC	TRBV2	TRBJ2-1	many	TRBD2
CSGRTASSYNSPLHF	TGCAGTGGTCGGACAGCGAGCTCCTATAATTCACCCCTCCACTTT	TRBV20-1	TRBJ1-6	medium-sized	.
CSAPRQGGDTEDFF	TGCAGTGCGCCGAGACAGGGGGGGGACACTGAAGATTTCTTT	TRBV20-1	TRBJ1-1	.	TRBD1
CSVFSYGYTF	TGCAGCGTTTTTTCCTATGGCTACACCTTC	TRBV29-1	TRBJ1-2	large	.
CASSSQGKRETQYF	TGTGCCAGCAGCTCCCAGGGGAAACGAGAGACCCAGTACTTC	TRBV7-2	TRBJ2-5	.	.
CASSSRGSSYNEQFF	TGTGCCAGCAGCTCGCGGGGGAGCTCCTACAATGAGCAGTTCTTC	TRBV7-3	TRBJ2-1	few	TRBD2
CASRPGTGDAGELFF	TGTGCCAGTAGGCCTGGGACAGGGGACGCCGGGGAGCTGTTTTTT	TRBV19	TRBJ2-2	medium-sized	TRBD1
CSVEAGSSGANVLTF	TGCAGCGTTGAAGCAGGTTCCTCTGGGGCCAACGTCCTGACTTTC	TRBV29-1	TRBJ2-6	.	.
CSAGHGYNEQFF	TGCAGCGCCGGGCATGGGTACAATGAGCAGTTCTTC	TRBV29-1	TRBJ2-1	.	.
CASSYANPLYGYTF	TGTGCCAGCAGTTACGCGAATCCGCTCTATGGCTACACCTTC	TRBV6-6	TRBJ1-2	large	.